What follows are 29 T cell receptor beta chains derived from one specimen sequenced in a study of blood T cell repertoires in COVID-19. TCRdb's table, derived via immunoSEQ multiplex PCR, lists solely in-frame clones and lacks some. The data hold 200,000 or so clones, with 70% to 90% observed a single time. The sample comprised peripheral blood. The source is a man aged 25-45 years with COVID-19, enrolled during active disease.

V is TRBV27 and J is TRBJ1-2; 8 bases line up with TRBD1. This CDR3 contains 15 residues. The ends lost 5 bases at V and 4 bases at J; junction bases unmatched: 9. Germline-derived CDR1 and CDR2 are MNHEY and SMNVEV (reference sequence). The CDR3 DNA sequence: TGTGCCAGCAGTCTTAGCTATGGGACAGGCTATGGCTACACCTTC. Protein sequence: CASSLSYGTGYGYTF.

In DNA form, the CDR3 reads TGTGCCACTCTGGAGGTCCCTAGGAACACCATATATTTT. Translated: CATLEVPRNTIYF. This chain joins TRBV28 and TRBJ1-3; D remains ambiguous. The V gene lost 10 bases and the J gene lost 7 bases, with 17 bases spanning the gap. Germline loops: CDR1 MDHEN, CDR2 SYDVKM. This CDR3 is built from 13 residues.

This chain links TRBV18 with TRBJ2-7, with D possibly matching TRBD2 (6 bases). Germline V lookup: CDR1 KGHSH, CDR2 LQKENI. CDR3 length: 13 amino acids. Trimming shortened V by 6 bases and J by 8 bases, and 17 bases separated the two germline ends. CDR3 sequence: CASSDYDGTQQYF. The CDR3 bases are TGTGCCAGCTCGGACTATGACGGGACTCAGCAGTACTTC. The full variable domain, with the rest looked up from reference TRBV18 and TRBJ2-7, is NAGVMQNPRHLVRRRGQEARLRCSPMKGHSHVYWYRQLPEEGLKFMVYLQKENIIDESGMPKERFSAEFPKEGPSILRIQQVVRGDSAAYFCASSDYDGTQQYFGPGTRLTVT.

The J gene is TRBJ1-3, the V gene TRBV3-1 (or the pseudogene TRBV3-2), with a tentative D call TRBD1 (5 bases). Trimming took off 1 base at V and 0 bases at J, with 7 bases between the two ends. CDR3 length: 15 residues. From germline, CDR1 is LGHDT and CDR2 YNNKEL (reference sequence). In DNA, the CDR3 is TGTGCCAGCAGCCAAGGGACAACCTCTGGAAACACCATATATTTT. This encodes CASSQGTTSGNTIYF.

This clone was observed a handful of times. V usage is TRBV12-3 or TRBV12-4 and J usage is TRBJ1-2, with 7 nucleotides matching TRBD1. With 5 bases clipped from V and 5 bases from J, the junction kept 5 bases outside the gene matches. This CDR3 is 13 amino acids long. In nucleotides, the CDR3 is TGTGCCAGCAGTCCGGGACAGCCATATGGCTACACCTTC. It specifies CASSPGQPYGYTF.

The rearrangement joins TRBV18 to TRBJ1-6; D remains ambiguous. Germline assignment: CDR1 KGHSH and CDR2 LQKENI. This CDR3 is built from 14 residues. V shed 1 base and J shed 5 bases, with 6 bases lying between them. The CDR3 reads CASSPQGDNSPLHF. CDR3 coding DNA: TGTGCCAGCTCACCACAGGGAGATAATTCACCCCTCCACTTT. Using reference TRBV18 and TRBJ1-6 for the parts outside the CDR3, the full variable domain is NAGVMQNPRHLVRRRGQEARLRCSPMKGHSHVYWYRQLPEEGLKFMVYLQKENIIDESGMPKERFSAEFPKEGPSILRIQQVVRGDSAAYFCASSPQGDNSPLHFGNGTRLTVT.

The V and J genes are TRBV2 and TRBJ2-1; TRBD1 aligns across 9 bases. Germline values: CDR1 SNHLY, CDR2 FYNNEI. V shed 5 bases and J 9 bases; nucleotides not matched to a gene: 17. This CDR3 has 17 amino acids. CDR3 sequence reads: CASSPRAPGQGIGEQFF. The CDR3 DNA follows: TGTGCCAGCAGTCCAAGGGCCCCGGGACAGGGCATAGGTGAGCAGTTCTTC.

Written as DNA, the CDR3 is TGCGCCAGCAGCCAAGATATCGGACAATCCAATCAGCCCCAGCATTTT. Translating it yields CASSQDIGQSNQPQHF. The chain links TRBV4-3 to TRBJ1-5; D may be TRBD1 (5 bases). This CDR3 is built from 16 residues. Germline lookup yields CDR1 LGHNA and CDR2 YSLEER. V gave up 0 bases and J gave up 3 bases, with 12 bases separating them.

The V and J genes are TRBV9 and TRBJ1-2; the D gene is possibly TRBD1 (5 bases). The CDR3 totals 15 residues. CDR1 and CDR2 from the germline V gene are SGDLS and YYNGEE. Trimming cost V 0 bases and J 4 bases, with 13 bases left between them. The CDR3 sequence is CASSVEARGLYGYTF. Here the CDR3 DNA reads TGTGCCAGCAGCGTAGAAGCGAGGGGACTCTATGGCTACACCTTC.

The chain recombines TRBV6-5 with TRBJ1-6; D unresolved. Trimming shortened V by 2 bases and J by 6 bases, and 8 bases separated the two germline ends. Germline V lookup: CDR1 MNHEY, CDR2 SVGAGI. This CDR3 spans 14 amino acids. The CDR3 loop is CASSYQASNSPLHF. CDR3 sequence (DNA): TGTGCCAGCAGTTACCAGGCCTCTAATTCACCCCTCCACTTT.

J is TRBJ1-2 and V is TRBV7-6; 9 positions agree with TRBD1. V was clipped by 7 bases and J by 0 bases; unmatched bases: 12. This CDR3 comprises 17 residues. The germline V gene has CDR1 SGHVS and CDR2 FNYEAQ. In DNA, the CDR3 is TGTGCCAGCACATTTCCCGGGACAGGGAAAGCTAACTATGGCTACACCTTC. It is translated as CASTFPGTGKANYGYTF.

The V and J genes are TRBV7-9 and TRBJ1-1; D might be TRBD1 (6 bases). Trimming cost V 8 bases and J 4 bases, with 17 bases left between them. The CDR3 extends over 14 amino acids. The V gene's germline CDR1 is SEHNR and CDR2 FQNEAQ (reference sequence). As DNA, the CDR3 is TGTGCCAGCGAGGACAGTCCCTCACTCACTGAAGCTTTCTTT. Encoded protein: CASEDSPSLTEAFF. The variable domain in full, completed from reference TRBV7-9 and TRBJ1-1, reads DTGVSQNPRHKITKRGQNVTFRCDPISEHNRLYWYRQTLGQGPEFLTYFQNEAQLEKSRLLSDRFSAERPKGSFSTLEIQRTEQGDSAMYLCASEDSPSLTEAFFGQGTRLTVV.

This chain joins TRBV4-1 and TRBJ2-7, with a tentative D call TRBD2 (6 bases). Germline V CDR1 and CDR2: MGHRA, YSYEKL. Trimming removed 3 bases from V and 0 bases from J, with 15 bases in between. CDR3 length equals 16 residues. The CDR3 DNA sequence: TGCGCCAGCAGCCAGAGGATACGGGACTTCTCCTACGAGCAGTACTTC. Protein: CASSQRIRDFSYEQYF.

CDR3 nucleotide sequence: TGTGCCAGTAGTATCGCCGGGGGGACTATGGGAACGCAGCCCCAGCATTTT. Amino acid sequence: CASSIAGGTMGTQPQHF. This sequence joins TRBV19 and TRBJ1-5; TRBD1 is a possible D gene (5 bases). Trimming stripped 3 bases from V and 7 bases from J, with 22 bases between. Germline-derived CDR1 and CDR2 are LNHDA and SQIVND (reference sequence). CDR3 length equals 17 residues. Full variable domain (missing parts from reference TRBV19 and TRBJ1-5): DGGITQSPKYLFRKEGQNVTLSCEQNLNHDAMYWYRQDPGQGLRLIYYSQIVNDFQKGDIAEGYSVSREKKESFPLTVTSAQKNPTAFYLCASSIAGGTMGTQPQHFGDGTRLSIL.

The chain recombines TRBV7-3 with TRBJ2-1, with D possibly TRBD1 on 6 matching bases. V dropped 6 bases and J dropped 0 bases, with 12 bases sitting between them. The CDR3 extends over 15 amino acids. The germline V gene encodes CDR1 SGHTA and CDR2 FQGTGA. The CDR3 sequence is CASRLDRSSYNEQFF. In DNA, the CDR3 is TGTGCCAGCAGGCTCGACAGGAGCTCCTACAATGAGCAGTTCTTC.

This clone was picked up one time. The V call is TRBV3-1 (or the pseudogene TRBV3-2), the J call TRBJ1-1; possible D gene TRBD1, 6 bases. Germline values: CDR1 LGHDT, CDR2 YNNKEL (reference sequence). The CDR3 totals 14 residues. Trimming took 0 bases from V and 3 from J, leaving 8 bases between them. The CDR3 DNA is TGTGCCAGCAGCCAAGAGGCAGGGGACACTGAAGCTTTCTTT. This encodes CASSQEAGDTEAFF.

This clone has just one count. This chain uses TRBV2 with TRBJ1-1; 8 bases map to TRBD1. This CDR3 has 14 amino acids. The V gene's germline CDR1 is SNHLY and CDR2 FYNNEI. With V trimmed by 6 bases and J by 3 bases, 6 bases remained unmatched. DNA for the CDR3: TGTGCCAGCAGAAGGACAGGGCGGGACACTGAAGCTTTCTTT. Translating it yields CASRRTGRDTEAFF.

The chain couples TRBV14 to TRBJ2-1; D may be TRBD1 (5 bases). V gave up 0 bases and J gave up 3 bases, with 15 bases separating them. CDR1 and CDR2 from the germline V gene are SGHDN and FVKESK. The CDR3 consists of 17 residues. The CDR3 protein is CASSQEVGRVLYNEQFF. For the CDR3, the DNA is TGTGCCAGCAGCCAAGAGGTCGGCAGGGTTCTCTACAATGAGCAGTTCTTC.

The V and J genes are TRBV18 and TRBJ1-1; D may be TRBD1 (6 bases). This CDR3 has 14 residues. Germline-derived CDR1 and CDR2 are KGHSH and LQKENI. Trimming cost V 4 bases and J 6 bases, with 15 bases left between them. CDR3 DNA: TGTGCCAGCTCACGCACAGGGACCTCAGCTGAAGCTTTCTTT. Translation: CASSRTGTSAEAFF.

This rearrangement joins TRBV2 to TRBJ2-2; 7 bases are a match to TRBD2. CDR1 and CDR2 (germline): SNHLY, FYNNEI. V shed 6 bases and J 6 bases; nucleotides not matched to a gene: 4. The CDR3 runs 13 residues. The CDR3 DNA reads TGTGCCAGCAGCGAGGGACTACCCGGGGAGCTGTTTTTT. Translation gives CASSEGLPGELFF.

CDR3 nucleotide sequence: TGTGCCAGCAGCTTCGGGGGTGGGATGAACACTGAAGCTTTCTTT. This sequence encodes CASSFGGGMNTEAFF. The rearrangement joins TRBV11-2 to TRBJ1-1; D perhaps matches TRBD1 (5 bases). CDR3 length: 15 residues. The V gene lost 3 bases and the J gene lost 0 bases, with 11 bases spanning the gap. Germline values: CDR1 SGHAT, CDR2 FQNNGV.

The genes are TRBV18 and TRBJ1-6; 9 bases line up with TRBD1. The V gene's germline CDR1 is KGHSH and CDR2 LQKENI. The CDR3 totals 15 residues. Unmatched junction bases numbered 0, after V lost 2 bases and J lost 4 bases. CDR3 region: CASSPGTGYNSPLHF. The CDR3 region has the DNA TGTGCCAGCTCACCAGGGACAGGGTATAATTCACCCCTCCACTTT.

The rearrangement links TRBV25-1 to TRBJ1-2; 11 bases are shared with TRBD1. The trim removed 6 bases at V and 7 bases at J, leaving 4 bases unmatched. The CDR3 loop spans 13 amino acids. Germline V gene lookup returns CDR1 MGHDK and CDR2 SYGVNS. CDR3 nucleotide sequence: TGTGCCAGCAGGAGGACAGGGGGCGGTGGCTACACCTTC. Translated, it gives CASRRTGGGGYTF.

The chain combines TRBV7-2 with TRBJ2-7; a possible D gene is TRBD1 (6 bases). V lost 0 bases to trimming and J lost 1 base, with 13 bases between them. CDR1 and CDR2 from the germline V gene are SGHTA and FQGNSA. CDR3 size: 16 residues. CDR3 DNA: TGTGCCAGCAGCTTAGCGAGGACAGCCGATTCCTACGAGCAGTACTTC. Protein product: CASSLARTADSYEQYF.

CDR3 sequence reads: CASSPREAAWYYGYTF. The CDR3 bases are TGTGCCAGCAGCCCCCGGGAGGCAGCTTGGTACTATGGCTACACCTTC. The chain couples TRBV7-9 to TRBJ1-2; D gene uncertain. Germline V lookup: CDR1 SEHNR, CDR2 FQNEAQ (reference sequence). V lost 5 bases, J lost 3 bases, and 19 bases lay in between. The CDR3 loop spans 16 amino acids.

This sequence joins TRBV28 and TRBJ1-5; unclear D gene. Germline V gene sequence: CDR1 MDHEN, CDR2 SYDVKM. V lost 6 bases to trimming and J lost 1 base, with 13 bases between them. The CDR3 is 15 residues long. The CDR3 DNA is TGTGCCAGCAGCCCCGGCGGGATAAGCAATCAGCCCCAGCATTTT. Protein product: CASSPGGISNQPQHF.

The V gene is TRBV11-2, the J gene TRBJ2-3; D possibly corresponds to TRBD2 (6 bases). The CDR3 totals 18 residues. Germline CDR1 reads SGHAT; CDR2 reads FQNNGV. The V and J ends lost 2 bases and 5 bases respectively, with 23 bases between them. The CDR3 DNA sequence: TGTGCCAGCAGCTTATCTTCGGGAGTAGGGGCCGGGGGAGATACGCAGTATTTT. It codes for CASSLSSGVGAGGDTQYF. Full variable domain (rest looked up from reference TRBV11-2 and TRBJ2-3): EAGVAQSPRYKIIEKRQSVAFWCNPISGHATLYWYQQILGQGPKLLIQFQNNGVVDDSQLPKDRFSAERLKGVDSTLKIQPAKLEDSAVYLCASSLSSGVGAGGDTQYFGPGTRLTVL.

The genes are TRBV29-1 and TRBJ1-1; 8 bases map to TRBD1. CDR1 and CDR2 from the germline V gene are SQVTM and ANQGSEA. This CDR3 is 16 amino acids long. Trimming took 6 bases from V and 1 from J; bases not matched to a gene: 13. The CDR3 here is CSVHNLDRAGNTEAFF. For the CDR3, the DNA is TGCAGCGTCCACAATCTGGACAGGGCGGGGAACACTGAAGCTTTCTTT.

The chain uses TRBV5-6 and TRBJ1-2; 12 bases match TRBD1. Per the germline V gene, CDR1 is SGHDT and CDR2 is YYEEEE. This CDR3 is 16 amino acids long. Trimming cost V 4 bases and J 4 bases; bases outside gene matches: 8. CDR3 nucleotides: TGTGCCAGCAGCGACGCCGGGACAGGGGGCCGCTATGGCTACACCTTC. Its translation: CASSDAGTGGRYGYTF.